The 29 T cell receptor beta chains below all came from one sample that was sequenced in a study of PD-L1 blockade in urothelial cancer. Measured with immunoSEQ multiplex PCR; TCRdb has only the in-frame clones, and not every one. The table has tens of thousands of clones, over 80% seen once. Time point: pretreatment peripheral blood. Source: PBMCs, taken around atezolizumab (anti-PD-L1) treatment. Receptors were obtained from a woman aged 70-85 years with urothelial cancer.

The chain employs TRBV27 and TRBJ2-2; D gene uncertain. CDR3 length: 13 residues. CDR1 and CDR2 from the germline V gene are MNHEY and SMNVEV (reference sequence). Trimming stripped 6 bases from V and 2 bases from J, with 7 bases between. The CDR3 DNA sequence: TGTGCCAGCAGACAACATAACACCGGGGAGCTGTTTTTT. This gives the protein CASRQHNTGELFF.

The chain recombines TRBV14 with TRBJ2-1; 15 bases align to TRBD2. Per germline, CDR1 SGHDN and CDR2 FVKESK. J gave up 7 bases and V 3 bases, and 7 bases lay outside the gene matches. The CDR3 is made up of 17 amino acids. For the CDR3, the DNA is TGTGCCAGCAGCCACTGGACTAGCGGGAGGGTCAGGAATGAGCAGTTCTTC. Translated: CASSHWTSGRVRNEQFF. The full variable domain, rest sourced from reference TRBV14 and TRBJ2-1, is EAGVTQFPSHSVIEKGQTVTLRCDPISGHDNLYWYRRVMGKEIKFLLHFVKESKQDESGMPNNRFLAERTGGTYSTLKVQPAELEDSGVYFCASSHWTSGRVRNEQFFGPGTRLTVL.

The V and J genes are TRBV5-6 and TRBJ2-7; a possible D gene is TRBD2 (6 bases). The V end was cut by 4 bases, the J end by 0 bases, with 14 bases between. The CDR3 covers 15 residues. CDR1 is SGHDT and CDR2 is YYEEEE in the germline V gene. CDR3 in DNA: TGTGCCAGCAGCGCGTTTAGCGGCAGCTCCTACGAGCAGTACTTC. Translating gives CASSAFSGSSYEQYF. Variable domain in full (rest from reference TRBV5-6 and TRBJ2-7): DAGVTQSPTHLIKTRGQQVTLRCSPKSGHDTVSWYQQALGQGPQFIFQYYEEEERQRGNFPDRFSGHQFPNYSSELNVNALLLGDSALYLCASSAFSGSSYEQYFGPGTRLTVT.

This clone was seen a few times. The J gene is TRBJ1-1, the V gene TRBV6-5, with 8 bases fitting TRBD1. Germline trimming cut 4 bases from V and 1 base from J; bases unmatched to any gene: 5. Per germline, CDR1 MNHEY and CDR2 SVGAGI. This CDR3 has 15 residues. The CDR3 DNA reads as TGTGCCAGCAGTTCGCTGACAGGGGCGAACACTGAAGCTTTCTTT. Translating it yields CASSSLTGANTEAFF.

CDR3 nucleotides: TGTGCCAGCAGCGTAGTAACGGGAGGCACCGGGGAGCTGTTTTTT. It translates to CASSVVTGGTGELFF. The V and J genes are TRBV9 and TRBJ2-2; 7 nucleotides agree with TRBD2. CDR3 size: 15 residues. The germline V gene has CDR1 SGDLS and CDR2 YYNGEE. The V and J ends lost 0 bases and 4 bases, in that order; junction bases with no gene match: 3.

The sample holds a few counts of this clone. V usage is TRBV5-1 and J usage is TRBJ2-2, with 9 bases identical to TRBD2. The germline V gene encodes CDR1 SGHRS and CDR2 YFSETQ. After removal of 0 bases from V and 4 bases from J, the junction contained 7 bases not matched to a gene. This CDR3 comprises 17 residues. The CDR3 reads CASSLEAGGGSTGELFF. The CDR3 region has the DNA TGCGCCAGCAGCTTGGAAGCGGGGGGAGGTAGCACCGGGGAGCTGTTTTTT.

The chain combines TRBV27 with TRBJ2-7; 14 nucleotides align to TRBD2. There are 17 residues in the CDR3. Germline V gene sequence: CDR1 MNHEY, CDR2 SMNVEV (reference sequence). J gave up 2 bases and V 5 bases, and 8 bases lay outside the gene matches. CDR3: CASSIRLAGGVAYEQYF. Written as DNA, the CDR3 is TGTGCCAGCAGTATCCGACTAGCGGGAGGGGTAGCCTACGAGCAGTACTTC.

This clone was found once. This rearrangement joins TRBV5-1 to TRBJ1-2; a possible D gene is TRBD1 (6 bases). V lost 0 bases, J lost 6 bases, and 18 bases lay in between. The CDR3 has 16 residues. Germline V gene sequence: CDR1 SGHRS, CDR2 YFSETQ. This CDR3 reads CASSLVPSTGSHGYTF. As DNA, the CDR3 is TGCGCCAGCAGCTTGGTGCCCTCAACAGGGTCCCATGGCTACACCTTC.

The chain couples TRBV5-4 to TRBJ2-2; D is possibly TRBD1 (6 bases). V lost 4 bases to trimming and J lost 7 bases, with 14 bases between them. Germline V lookup: CDR1 SGHNT, CDR2 YYREEE (reference sequence). The CDR3 has 14 residues. This CDR3 reads CASSLRGYDGELFF. The CDR3, as DNA: TGTGCCAGCAGCCTGAGGGGGTATGACGGGGAGCTGTTTTTT. The full variable domain, its missing parts supplied by reference TRBV5-4 and TRBJ2-2, is ETGVTQSPTHLIKTRGQQVTLRCSSQSGHNTVSWYQQALGQGPQFIFQYYREEENGRGNFPPRFSGLQFPNYSSELNVNALELDDSALYLCASSLRGYDGELFFGEGSRLTVL.

V and J are TRBV27 and TRBJ2-7, with TRBD1 identical over 8 bases. J gave up 5 bases and V 2 bases, and 17 bases lay outside the gene matches. The CDR3 totals 18 residues. CDR1 is MNHEY and CDR2 is SMNVEV in the germline V gene (reference sequence). CDR3 nucleotide sequence: TGTGCCAGCAGTTTAGCCCCGGCCTCCGCCGGGACAGGTCACGAGCAGTACTTC. Amino acids: CASSLAPASAGTGHEQYF.

For the CDR3, the DNA is TGTGCCAGCAGCTTGGATCGGCGGGGGGACAGCACAGATACGCAGTATTTT. As protein: CASSLDRRGDSTDTQYF. This chain uses TRBV5-8 with TRBJ2-3; 8 positions match TRBD2. The CDR3 spans 17 residues. Per germline, CDR1 SGHTS and CDR2 YDEGEE. After removal of 0 bases from V and 0 bases from J, the junction contained 6 bases not matched to a gene.

This clone was counted a single time. This chain joins TRBV7-3 and TRBJ2-6, with TRBD1 matching 11 bases. The junction had 7 bases not matched to a gene; V was cut back by 5 bases and J by 1 base. This CDR3 is 18 amino acids long. CDR1 is SGHTA, CDR2 FQGTGA, per germline. The CDR3 sequence: CASSPSGTGGSGANVLTF. The CDR3 DNA reads TGTGCCAGCAGCCCATCCGGGACAGGGGGGTCTGGGGCCAACGTCCTGACTTTC.

This rearrangement joins TRBV13 to TRBJ2-2; 8 bases agree with TRBD2. Germline V lookup: CDR1 PRHDT, CDR2 FYEKMQ (reference sequence). The junction had 5 bases not matched to a gene; V was cut back by 4 bases and J by 1 base. This CDR3 region has 16 residues. CDR3 in amino acids: CASSSRRGGNTGELFF. As DNA, the CDR3 is TGTGCCAGCAGCTCACGTCGGGGGGGGAACACCGGGGAGCTGTTTTTT.

The rearrangement links TRBV11-2 to TRBJ1-1, with D maybe TRBD1 (5 bases). V was clipped by 6 bases and J by 3 bases, with 23 bases between them. This CDR3 has 17 residues. Germline V lookup: CDR1 SGHAT, CDR2 FQNNGV. The chain's CDR3 is CASRFGASIWGDTEAFF. The CDR3 nucleotides are TGTGCCAGCAGATTCGGGGCCTCCATTTGGGGGGACACTGAAGCTTTCTTT.

This chain connects TRBV20-1 to TRBJ2-1; D may be TRBD2 (5 bases). V shed 1 base and J shed 14 bases, with 9 bases lying between them. CDR1 and CDR2 (germline): DFQATT, SNEGSKA (reference sequence). The CDR3 loop spans 10 amino acids. The CDR3 nucleotides read TGCAGTGCTAGAGTGGGAGTGGAGTTCTTC. This encodes CSARVGVEFF.

This chain joins TRBV4-1 and TRBJ2-1; D might be TRBD2 (5 bases). The V and J ends lost 4 bases and 2 bases respectively, with 18 bases between them. The CDR3 contains 17 residues. Germline V gene sequence: CDR1 MGHRA, CDR2 YSYEKL. The CDR3 coding sequence is TGCGCCAGCAGCCCTGGAGGCAGCGGTTCACCCTACAATGAGCAGTTCTTC. It translates to CASSPGGSGSPYNEQFF.

The chain carries TRBV7-7 and TRBJ2-2; D is possibly TRBD1 (6 bases). V lost 3 bases, J lost 4 bases, and 6 bases lay in between. Germline V gene data show CDR1 as SSHAT and CDR2 as FNYEAQ (reference sequence). The CDR3 has 13 amino acids. CDR3: CASSLDSTGELFF. The DNA of the CDR3 is TGTGCCAGCAGCTTGGACAGCACCGGGGAGCTGTTTTTT.

This chain uses TRBV2 with TRBJ2-1; 8 nucleotides line up with TRBD1. V trimming: 3 bases; J trimming: 9 bases; junction bases outside the gene matches: 4. The CDR3 has 13 amino acids. The V gene's germline CDR1 is SNHLY and CDR2 FYNNEI. The CDR3: CASSDRGPGEQFF. Here the CDR3 DNA reads TGTGCCAGCAGTGACAGGGGGCCGGGTGAGCAGTTCTTC.

CDR3 DNA: TGTGCCAGCAGCACGAACCCGACACCCGAATGGGGCTACACCTTC. Encoded protein: CASSTNPTPEWGYTF. The chain joins TRBV7-8 to TRBJ1-2; D gene unclear. This CDR3 comprises 15 residues. V lost 5 bases and J 8 bases, leaving 21 bases between the germline ends. Germline CDR1 is SGHVS and CDR2 is FQNEAQ.

The chain links TRBV19 to TRBJ1-1; the D is unclear. The germline V gene has CDR1 LNHDA and CDR2 SQIVND (reference sequence). The CDR3 length is 12 residues. The germline V and J ends were trimmed by 7 bases and 1 base, with 7 bases remaining between them. The CDR3 is CASKRRNTEAFF. Written as DNA, the CDR3 is TGTGCCAGTAAACGTAGGAACACTGAAGCTTTCTTT.

The chain has TRBV2 and TRBJ1-5; no clear D gene. Germline lookup yields CDR1 SNHLY and CDR2 FYNNEI. V shed 7 bases and J shed 0 bases, with 10 bases lying between them. The CDR3 runs 14 residues. The CDR3 protein is CASTAGDSNQPQHF. CDR3 nucleotide sequence: TGTGCCAGCACTGCGGGTGATAGCAATCAGCCCCAGCATTTT.

The rearrangement uses TRBV6-5 and TRBJ2-7; TRBD2 matches at 7 bases. V lost 6 bases and J lost 6; bases outside the gene matches: 14. The CDR3 sequence is 15 residues long. Germline CDR1 reads MNHEY; CDR2 reads SVGAGI. Here the CDR3 reads CASSKGTNARGEQYF. The CDR3 DNA follows: TGTGCCAGCAGCAAAGGGACTAACGCCCGGGGCGAGCAGTACTTC.

In its sample, this clone was seen once. The chain links TRBV6-5 to TRBJ2-2, with 9 bases aligning to TRBD1. Per the germline V gene, CDR1 is MNHEY and CDR2 is SVGAGI. The junction had 2 bases not matched to a gene; V was cut back by 2 bases and J by 4 bases. This CDR3 is 15 amino acids long. The CDR3 DNA reads as TGTGCCAGCAGTTACACAGGGGGCCCCACCGGGGAGCTGTTTTTT. Amino acids: CASSYTGGPTGELFF.

The J gene is TRBJ2-3, the V gene TRBV7-2, with D perhaps TRBD1 (6 bases). Germline V CDR1 and CDR2: SGHTA, FQGNSA. V lost 0 bases, J lost 3 bases, and 13 bases lay in between. This CDR3 is 16 amino acids long. The CDR3, as DNA: TGTGCCAGCAGCTTAGCCCCAGGGGTAGGGACAGATACGCAGTATTTT. Translating gives CASSLAPGVGTDTQYF.

The chain couples TRBV28 to TRBJ2-1; 12 bases align to TRBD2. Unmatched junction bases numbered 14, after V lost 6 bases and J lost 5 bases. This CDR3 contains 18 residues. Germline loops: CDR1 MDHEN, CDR2 SYDVKM. Here the CDR3 reads CASRRFTSGRTPHNEQFF. CDR3 DNA sequence: TGTGCCAGCAGGAGGTTTACTAGCGGGAGGACCCCACACAATGAGCAGTTCTTC.

This chain links TRBV4-1 with TRBJ2-3, with 15 bases lining up with TRBD2. CDR1 is MGHRA, CDR2 YSYEKL, per germline. The V segment lost 1 base and the J segment 6 bases; nucleotides outside the gene matches: 5. The CDR3 runs to 17 residues. Here the CDR3 reads CASSQGLGLAGGDTQYF. DNA of the CDR3: TGCGCCAGCAGCCAAGGCCTGGGACTAGCGGGAGGCGATACGCAGTATTTT.

The gene calls are TRBV19 and TRBJ2-7; weak D call: TRBD1 (6 bases). From germline, CDR1 is LNHDA and CDR2 SQIVND (reference sequence). Trimming cost V 5 bases and J 4 bases, with 12 bases left between them. The CDR3 consists of 13 residues. CDR3: CASSPRTAYEQYF. CDR3 in DNA: TGTGCCAGTAGTCCACGGACAGCGTACGAGCAGTACTTC.

This chain links TRBV18 with TRBJ2-1; the match to TRBD1 covers 7 bases. The CDR3 length is 15 residues. V was pared by 4 bases and J by 0 bases, with 3 bases of the junction left unmatched. The germline CDR1 and CDR2 sequences are KGHSH and LQKENI. DNA for the CDR3: TGTGCCAGCTCACGGGGACAGAGCTCCTACAATGAGCAGTTCTTC. Residues: CASSRGQSSYNEQFF.

This clone has just a few counts. The chain uses TRBV19 and TRBJ2-5; 8 nucleotides align to TRBD1. The V gene end was trimmed by 7 bases and the J gene end by 3 bases; junction bases not matched to a gene: 4. The CDR3 runs to 13 residues. CDR1 is LNHDA and CDR2 is SQIVND in the germline V gene (reference sequence). CDR3 nucleotides: TGTGCCAGTACCCCGACAGGGGAAGAGACCCAGTACTTC. Protein sequence: CASTPTGEETQYF. Looking up the rest from reference TRBV19 and TRBJ2-5 gives the full variable domain: DGGITQSPKYLFRKEGQNVTLSCEQNLNHDAMYWYRQDPGQGLRLIYYSQIVNDFQKGDIAEGYSVSREKKESFPLTVTSAQKNPTAFYLCASTPTGEETQYFGPGTRLLVL.